The clone carrying this T cell receptor beta chain was seen at least ten times. As yet, its antigen is unknown. The entry originates in a study of human T cells and chemical hapten exposure. Study details: Mainly, slight library volume differences in the pool made TCR yields vary.

Documented time point: pre-sensitization, week 0. Treatment: therapeutic diphenylcyclopropenone sensitization with weekly scalp DPC. Every donor had alopecia and was 18 to 70 years old; all were suitable for DPC. Notes on the study in general: Given that the donors had alopecia, their immune response may differ from that seen in healthy people.

MiXCR, applied by TCRdb to the RACE reads, yields one record per CDR3 protein. The data show more than 55,000 distinct CDR3 sequences, more than 7.5% seen once. The CDR3 runs to 14 residues. V gave up 8 bases and J gave up 7 bases, with 18 bases separating them. Germline CDR1 reads MNHNS; CDR2 reads SASEGT. This specimen was whole blood, taken in connection with sensitization to the hapten diphenylcyclopropenone (DPC). This receptor was obtained from a man in his forties with alopecia areata. Some clones in this sample may be carry-over from other donors' samples. The chain couples TRBV6-1 to TRBJ2-1, with a weak D call TRBD2 (5 bases). The CDR3 nucleotides are TGTGCCAGCTACTCCTCCGGGGAGAGGAATGAGCAGTTCTTC. Its translation: CASYSSGERNEQFF.